This T cell receptor beta chain was recorded in a study of T-cell reconstitution after alpha-beta-depleted transplantation in children. To note about this clonotype: Antigen specificity is unknown.

Whole-study results and caveats: Expanded clones from the graft, numbering several hundred, reportedly supplied alpha-beta T cells about two months after transplant. Counts and diversity of T cells one year after transplant came mostly from newly produced T cells. Some patients' high day-60 TCRbeta diversity was attributed to recipient cells surviving conditioning.

The library targeted TCRbeta and was prepared with unique molecular identifiers. TCRdb used MiXCR to reprocess the PCR reads, holding one entry per CDR3 protein. The table has 700,000 to 950,000 distinct CDR3 sequences, approximately 15% seen once. The CDR3 consists of 15 residues. V shed 0 bases and J shed 4 bases, with 13 bases lying between them. Per the germline V gene, CDR1 is DFQATT and CDR2 is SNEGSKA (reference sequence). The source of this sequence is a male patient younger than 18 who had a stem cell transplant for acute lymphoblastic leukemia, so the T cells may come from the graft donor. The input for sequencing was PBMCs, mostly from graft donor cells, taken 360 days after TCRalphabeta/CD19-depleted stem cell transplant. The chain joins TRBV20-1 to TRBJ2-1, with a weak D call TRBD2 (5 bases). CDR3 region: CSARDGLASYNEQFF. CDR3 coding DNA: TGCAGTGCTAGAGACGGGCTAGCATCGTACAATGAGCAGTTCTTC.